Each of the 31 T cell receptor beta chains below was sequenced from the same sample in a study of T cells in Graves' hyperthyroidism and ophthalmopathy. Researchers amplified the TCR beta CDR3 regions from RNA transcripts. HTBI primers drove first-round RT-PCR of the TCR CDR3. MiXCR, run by TCRdb on the multiplex PCR reads, gives a single entry per CDR3 protein. The sample has about 600,000 distinct CDR3 sequences, roughly a sixth seen once. Specimen: blood. These receptors all stem from a woman aged 35 to 49 with Graves' ophthalmopathy.

V and J are TRBV5-1 and TRBJ2-5; the D is unclear. Trimming pared 4 bases from V and 1 base from J, leaving 11 bases between. The CDR3 runs 14 residues. In germline, CDR1 is SGHRS, CDR2 YFSETQ. The CDR3 sequence: CASSTRVSQETQYF. The CDR3 DNA reads as TGCGCCAGCAGCACAAGGGTGTCCCAAGAGACCCAGTACTTC.

This clonotype was found many times. The chain uses TRBV28 and TRBJ2-5; TRBD1 aligns across 7 bases. Germline V gene sequence: CDR1 MDHEN, CDR2 SYDVKM. The J segment lost 0 bases and the V segment lost 6 bases, leaving 7 bases of the junction unmatched. The CDR3 contains 15 residues. CDR3 residues: CASSSGTAYQETQYF. The DNA for the CDR3 is TGTGCCAGCAGCTCCGGGACAGCGTACCAAGAGACCCAGTACTTC. The full variable domain, its missing parts supplied by reference TRBV28 and TRBJ2-5, is DVKVTQSSRYLVKRTGEKVFLECVQDMDHENMFWYRQDPGLGLRLIYFSYDVKMKEKGDIPEGYSVSREKKERFSLILESASTNQTSMYLCASSSGTAYQETQYFGPGTRLLVL.

This clonotype was observed many times. The rearrangement links TRBV12-3 or TRBV12-4 to TRBJ2-3, with a possible D match to TRBD1 (6 bases). The CDR3 is 16 residues long. V was cut by 6 bases and J by 1 base, with 17 bases left in between. The CDR3 protein is CASSGTRGFGTDTQYF. Written as DNA, the CDR3 is TGTGCCAGCAGCGGCACCAGGGGATTTGGCACAGATACGCAGTATTTT.

The sample holds many counts of this clonotype. The V call is TRBV30, the J call TRBJ1-1; TRBD1 is a possible D gene (6 bases). Trimming took 3 bases from V and 6 from J, leaving 17 bases between them. This CDR3 region has 14 residues. Germline CDR1 and CDR2: GTSNPN and SVGIG (reference sequence). CDR3 in DNA: TGTGCCTGGAGGAGGGGGGCTGAGGGCGCTGAAGCTTTCTTT. This gives the protein CAWRRGAEGAEAFF.

This clonotype occurred many times. The chain has TRBV2 and TRBJ2-1; D is perhaps TRBD2 (7 bases). CDR3 length: 11 residues. CDR1 SNHLY and CDR2 FYNNEI come from the germline V gene. V was clipped by 4 bases and J by 12 bases, with 10 bases between them. The CDR3 loop reads CASSGGGGQFF. The CDR3, as DNA: TGTGCCAGCAGTGGAGGGGGGGGGCAGTTCTTC.

This clonotype came up many times. The chain uses TRBV20-1 and TRBJ2-1, with D unresolved. The germline CDR1 and CDR2 sequences are DFQATT and SNEGSKA (reference sequence). CDR3 length equals 12 residues. With 6 bases removed from V and 4 bases from J, the gap between germline ends came to 10 bases. In DNA, the CDR3 is TGCAGTGCCCCGAGTCCGTACAATGAGCAGTTCTTC. Translation: CSAPSPYNEQFF.

This clonotype was found a few times. The rearrangement links TRBV30 to TRBJ1-6; D uncertain. This CDR3 is 11 amino acids long. Trimming removed 5 bases from V and 7 bases from J, with 6 bases in between. Germline V gene lookup returns CDR1 GTSNPN and CDR2 SVGIG (reference sequence). This CDR3 is CAWSLNSPLHF. The CDR3 DNA follows: TGTGCCTGGTCCCTAAATTCACCCCTCCACTTT.

V is TRBV6-1 and J is TRBJ2-7; no reliable D call. From germline, CDR1 is MNHNS and CDR2 SASEGT. With 6 bases removed from V and 6 bases from J, the gap between germline ends came to 15 bases. CDR3 length: 13 amino acids. The CDR3 spells CASRTRSVGEQYF. The CDR3 nucleotides read TGTGCCAGCAGAACTCGGTCCGTCGGCGAGCAGTACTTC.

The chain carries TRBV11-2 and TRBJ2-5; TRBD2 matches 10 bases. Germline V gene sequence: CDR1 SGHAT, CDR2 FQNNGV. The CDR3 is made up of 17 amino acids. V shed 5 bases and J 5 bases; nucleotides not matched to a gene: 14. The CDR3 spells CASSQTLLAGSGETQYF. In DNA, the CDR3 is TGTGCCAGCAGCCAAACCCTACTAGCGGGATCGGGGGAGACCCAGTACTTC.

At least ten counts were recorded for this clonotype. This chain joins TRBV2 and TRBJ2-7; 7 bases agree with TRBD1. The germline V gene has CDR1 SNHLY and CDR2 FYNNEI. This CDR3 spans 16 amino acids. With 6 bases clipped from V and 4 bases from J, the junction kept 15 bases outside the gene matches. CDR3 in amino acids: CASSLIRTGEGYEQYF. The CDR3 DNA sequence: TGTGCCAGCAGCCTTATTCGGACAGGTGAGGGATACGAGCAGTACTTC.

This chain connects TRBV19 to TRBJ2-2; TRBD2 is a possible D gene (6 bases). Trimming stripped 2 bases from V and 5 bases from J, with 9 bases between. Germline values: CDR1 LNHDA, CDR2 SQIVND (reference sequence). The CDR3 totals 14 residues. The CDR3 DNA reads as TGTGCCAGTAGTATAACTAGCAAGACCGGGGAGCTGTTTTTT. Translated: CASSITSKTGELFF.

The chain recombines TRBV20-1 with TRBJ1-4, with 7 bases aligning to TRBD1. Losses at the gene ends were 0 bases for V and 4 bases for J; bases not matched to a gene: 5. In germline, CDR1 is DFQATT, CDR2 SNEGSKA (reference sequence). The CDR3 extends over 15 amino acids. Here the CDR3 DNA reads TGCAGTGCTAGAGAGTTGGGACAGAATAATGAAAAACTGTTTTTT. This translates into CSARELGQNNEKLFF.

In its sample, this clonotype was seen many times. V usage is TRBV6-2 or TRBV6-3 and J usage is TRBJ2-1, with D possibly being TRBD2 (6 bases). CDR1 and CDR2 (germline): MNHEY, SVGEGT. Trimming took 6 bases from V and 2 from J, leaving 11 bases between them. The CDR3 runs to 14 residues. The DNA of the CDR3 is TGTGCCAGCAGCTTGGGACTCCCCTACAATGAGCAGTTCTTC. Translated: CASSLGLPYNEQFF.

This clonotype was found many times. CDR3 sequence (DNA): TGTGCCAGCAGCCAAGACTCCCCTCGCGAGCAGTACTTC. As protein: CASSQDSPREQYF. The V call is TRBV3-1, the J call TRBJ2-7, with D unresolved. V was shortened by 0 bases and J by 6 bases, with 9 bases between the two germline ends. Per germline, CDR1 LGHDT and CDR2 YNNKEL (reference sequence). The CDR3 loop spans 13 amino acids.

This clonotype was observed at least ten times. CDR3 region: CASSPPGQAPRTEAFF. For the CDR3, the DNA is TGTGCCAGCTCACCACCCGGACAGGCCCCGCGGACTGAAGCTTTCTTT. The chain combines TRBV18 with TRBJ1-1; TRBD1 matches 7 bases. Germline loops: CDR1 KGHSH, CDR2 LQKENI. This CDR3 contains 16 residues. Trimming took 0 bases from V and 5 from J; bases not matched to a gene: 9.

Notes on this clonotype: Relative to the germline gene, one junction end is altered; a read error may explain this. The V call is TRBV20-1, the J call TRBJ2-1, with 7 nucleotides matching TRBD2. The CDR3 covers 13 residues. The germline CDR1 and CDR2 sequences are DFQATT and SNEGSKA (reference sequence). CDR3: CSARAGPHNEQFF. The CDR3 DNA reads as TGCAGTGCCAGAGCGGGACCCCACAATGAGCAGTTCTTC.

This clonotype was observed at least ten times. The chain has TRBV27 and TRBJ2-3, with D possibly TRBD1 on 8 matching bases. The germline V and J ends were trimmed by 5 bases and 2 bases, with 20 bases remaining between them. Germline CDR1 and CDR2: MNHEY and SMNVEV (reference sequence). CDR3 length: 17 amino acids. The chain's CDR3 is CASSPGGRQGNTDTQYF. The DNA for the CDR3 is TGTGCCAGCAGTCCCGGCGGGAGACAGGGGAACACAGATACGCAGTATTTT.

This clonotype was seen repeatedly, ten times or more. The chain joins TRBV7-2 to TRBJ2-5; D is ambiguous. Trimming stripped 5 bases from V and 5 bases from J, with 12 bases between. Looked up from germline, CDR1 is SGHTA and CDR2 is FQGNSA. This CDR3 has 13 residues. CDR3 DNA sequence: TGTGCCAGCAGCCCAGCTGGGTGGGAGACCCAGTACTTC. Translating gives CASSPAGWETQYF.

This clonotype occurred many times. The V and J genes are TRBV11-2 and TRBJ2-7, with 16 positions matching TRBD2. Unmatched junction bases numbered 4, after V lost 6 bases and J lost 2 bases. Germline CDR1 is SGHAT and CDR2 is FQNNGV. CDR3 length equals 16 residues. The CDR3 sequence is CASSSGTSGRAYEQYF. The DNA of the CDR3 is TGTGCCAGCAGTTCCGGGACTAGCGGGAGGGCCTACGAGCAGTACTTC.

There are many counts of this clonotype. The rearrangement joins TRBV20-1 to TRBJ1-1; D unresolved. The V end lost 0 bases, the J end lost 3 bases, and 11 bases lay between the germline ends. Germline CDR1 DFQATT, CDR2 SNEGSKA (reference sequence). This CDR3 has 14 residues. CDR3 region: CSARDRMRDTEAFF. CDR3 DNA sequence: TGCAGTGCTAGAGATCGGATGAGGGACACTGAAGCTTTCTTT.

Remarks on this clonotype: As the CDR3 is not closed by the conserved phenylalanine or tryptophan, this likely results from a read error. The rearrangement uses TRBV27 and TRBJ2-2, with D hard to call. CDR3 length: 12 amino acids. Germline V gives CDR1 MNHEY, CDR2 SMNVEV (reference sequence). Trimming removed 4 bases from V and 2 bases from J, with 2 bases in between. The CDR3 DNA follows: TGTGCCAGCAGTTACAACACCGGGGAGCTGTTTCTT. Translation gives CASSYNTGELFL.

This clonotype was observed a handful of times. J is TRBJ2-1 and V is TRBV5-1, with TRBD2 identical over 7 bases. CDR3 length: 17 amino acids. CDR1 is SGHRS and CDR2 is YFSETQ in the germline V gene. V lost 0 bases, J lost 5 bases, and 11 bases stayed unmatched. This CDR3 is CASSLDRRLAPNNEQFF. The CDR3, as DNA: TGCGCCAGCAGCTTGGACCGACGACTAGCACCCAACAATGAGCAGTTCTTC. The whole variable domain, remainder taken from reference TRBV5-1 and TRBJ2-1, is KAGVTQTPRYLIKTRGQQVTLSCSPISGHRSVSWYQQTPGQGLQFLFEYFSETQRNKGNFPGRFSGRQFSNSRSEMNVSTLELGDSALYLCASSLDRRLAPNNEQFFGPGTRLTVL.

This clonotype was recorded at least ten times. The chain joins TRBV12-3 or TRBV12-4 to TRBJ1-6; 10 bases match TRBD1. Trimming took 4 bases from V and 7 from J; bases not matched to a gene: 4. The CDR3 contains 15 residues. CDR3 loop: CASSSGTGENSPLHF. CDR3 DNA: TGTGCCAGCAGTTCCGGGACAGGGGAGAATTCACCCCTCCACTTT.

The chain recombines TRBV3-1 with TRBJ1-1, with TRBD1 as a possible D gene (6 bases). The CDR3 length is 13 residues. CDR1 and CDR2 (germline): LGHDT, YNNKEL (reference sequence). The V end was cut by 4 bases, the J end by 7 bases, with 13 bases between. The CDR3 reads CASSLNRQVEAFF. The DNA of the CDR3 is TGTGCCAGCAGCCTAAACCGACAGGTTGAAGCTTTCTTT.

This clonotype came up a few times. This chain links TRBV5-1 with TRBJ1-5, with D unresolved. The germline V and J ends were trimmed by 0 bases and 4 bases, with 11 bases remaining between them. The CDR3 totals 15 residues. Per germline, CDR1 SGHRS and CDR2 YFSETQ. The CDR3 loop is CASSLDSSANQPQHF. The CDR3, as DNA: TGCGCCAGCAGCTTGGACAGTTCGGCTAATCAGCCCCAGCATTTT.

The chain employs TRBV20-1 and TRBJ2-1, with D possibly being TRBD2 (5 bases). Trimming left V 0 bases short and J 4 bases short, with 22 bases between. Germline V gives CDR1 DFQATT, CDR2 SNEGSKA (reference sequence). The length of the CDR3 is 18 residues. CDR3 loop: CSAREVFLGTSGYNEQFF. The CDR3 DNA sequence: TGCAGTGCTAGAGAAGTTTTTTTGGGTACTAGTGGTTACAATGAGCAGTTCTTC.

In its sample, this clonotype was seen many times. The chain carries TRBV5-5 and TRBJ2-5; D is uncertain. Deletions cut 2 bases from V and 5 bases from J, with 4 bases between. The CDR3 length is 11 residues. Per the germline V gene, CDR1 is SGHKS and CDR2 is YYEKEE (reference sequence). The CDR3 here is CASSFAETQYF. In DNA, the CDR3 is TGTGCCAGCAGCTTCGCGGAGACCCAGTACTTC.

In its sample, this clonotype was seen many times. The chain combines TRBV12-3 or TRBV12-4 with TRBJ2-1; 9 bases fit TRBD2. Trimming cost V 4 bases and J 1 base; bases outside gene matches: 2. The CDR3 sequence is 15 residues long. CDR3 nucleotide sequence: TGTGCCAGCAGTTGGAGCGGGGGGTCCTACAATGAGCAGTTCTTC. Its protein product is CASSWSGGSYNEQFF.

This clonotype was detected many times. V is TRBV6-1 and J is TRBJ2-7; D is uncertain. From germline, CDR1 is MNHNS and CDR2 SASEGT. Trimming left V 8 bases short and J 5 bases short, with 19 bases between. CDR3 length: 14 residues. This CDR3 reads CASQSPGHTNEQYF. As DNA, the CDR3 is TGTGCCAGCCAATCCCCTGGCCATACAAACGAGCAGTACTTC.

There are a few counts of this clonotype. The chain employs TRBV29-1 and TRBJ2-1, with TRBD2 matching 10 bases. This CDR3 spans 16 amino acids. Germline V lookup: CDR1 SQVTM, CDR2 ANQGSEA. After removal of 7 bases from V and 8 bases from J, the junction contained 17 bases not matched to a gene. The CDR3 sequence is CSAYRLAGSSPDEQFF. DNA for the CDR3: TGCAGCGCGTATCGACTAGCGGGTTCCTCCCCCGATGAGCAGTTCTTC.

J is TRBJ2-7 and V is TRBV9; 11 nucleotides match TRBD2. CDR3 length: 15 amino acids. CDR1 SGDLS and CDR2 YYNGEE come from the germline V gene. The ends lost 0 bases at V and 6 bases at J; junction bases unmatched: 5. CDR3 sequence (DNA): TGTGCCAGCAGCGTAGGAACTAGCGGGAGTAGCGAGCAGTACTTC. This sequence encodes CASSVGTSGSSEQYF.